The 3 T cell receptor beta chains in this list originate from one sample, sequenced in a study of chemoradiotherapy in HPV16-positive cancers. Sequencing was performed with immunoSEQ multiplex PCR; in TCRdb, only in-frame clones are kept and a portion is missing. Of over 10,000 clones detected, 70% to 85% appear once; the ten largest clones hold 5.8%. This specimen was blood, taken from a patient who underwent chemoradiotherapy. The receptors here all came from a human donor with HPV-associated anogenital cancer.

This sequence joins TRBV2 and TRBJ1-2; no clear D gene. CDR3 length: 12 amino acids. Germline loops: CDR1 SNHLY, CDR2 FYNNEI. Trimming took off 2 bases at V and 8 bases at J, with 9 bases between the two ends. The CDR3 nucleotides read TGTGCCAGCAGTGAAAACAGTCGGGGCTACACCTTC. Its translation: CASSENSRGYTF.

The chain joins TRBV7-2 to TRBJ2-5; TRBD2 aligns across 8 bases. The J call may be mistaken, given a closer DNA end match to TRBJ2-7. CDR3 size: 13 residues. Germline CDR1 SGHTA, CDR2 FQGNSA. CDR3 in DNA: TGTGCCAGCAGCTCCAGCGGGGGTTACGAGCAGTACTTC. Translation gives CASSSSGGYEQYF.

The chain joins TRBV7-2 to TRBJ1-6; the D gene is possibly TRBD1 (6 bases). This CDR3 region has 15 residues. Trimming removed 5 bases at V and 8 bases at J, with 16 bases between. Germline V CDR1 and CDR2: SGHTA, FQGNSA. CDR3 bases: TGTGCCAGCAGCCCTACAGGGCGGAAGGATTCACCCCTCCACTTT. Encoded protein: CASSPTGRKDSPLHF.